This is a list of T cell receptor beta chains from one sample in a study of T cell responses to AZD1222 COVID-19 vaccine. Sequencing used immunoSEQ multiplex PCR; TCRdb keeps in-frame clones, though not all of them. Of 75,000 to 90,000 clones in the sample, 91% are singletons; the top ten hold less than 35%. This specimen was peripheral blood, taken 28 days after the second AZD1222 dose. These receptors were taken from an adult who received the AZD1222 COVID-19 vaccine. The CDR3 runs from the conserved cysteine through the conserved F or W. The order of the fields is J gene, V gene, clone size, D gene, CDR3 DNA, CDR3 protein. A D gene is named only where the DNA matches it firmly. Size is omitted from some rows. Given values are once, few, many or a class for expanded clones.

TRBJ2-7	TRBV20-1	-	-	TGCAGTGCTAGTGGGGACAACTACGAGCAGTACTTC	CSASGDNYEQYF
TRBJ2-3	TRBV24-1	-	-	TGTGCCACCAGTGATCTTAGCACAGATACGCAGTATTTT	CATSDLSTDTQYF
TRBJ2-1	TRBV7-9	-	-	TGTGCCAGCAGCGACCTAGCGCTCAATGAGCAGTTCTTC	CASSDLALNEQFF
TRBJ1-1	TRBV12-3/TRBV12-4	-	-	TGTGCCAGCAGTCTCACAGGGTCGAGTGAAGCTTTCTTT	CASSLTGSSEAFF
TRBJ2-3	TRBV4-1	once	-	TGCGCCAGCAGCCAAGTGGCTACCACAGATACGCAGTATTTT	CASSQVATTDTQYF
TRBJ2-7	TRBV4-3	-	TRBD2	TGCGCCAGCAGCCAAGACGGCGGGGGCTCCTACGAGCAGTACTTC	CASSQDGGGSYEQYF
TRBJ1-1	TRBV4-3	-	-	TGCGCCAGCAGCCAAGGGACAGTTAACACTGAAGCTTTCTTT	CASSQGTVNTEAFF
TRBJ1-1	TRBV7-3	-	-	TGTGCCAGCAGCTTCTCCGGGACAAAGACTGAAGCTTTCTTT	CASSFSGTKTEAFF
TRBJ2-7	TRBV2	-	-	TGTGCCAGCAGCCCCGCAGGCCCTCGCGGCGAGCAGTACTTC	CASSPAGPRGEQYF
TRBJ2-3	TRBV7-3	-	-	TGTGCCAGCAGCTTAACAGGGGGTGCTAGCACAGATACGCAGTATTTT	CASSLTGGASTDTQYF
TRBJ1-1	TRBV6-5	-	-	TGTGCCAGCAGGAACCCCAACACTGAAGCTTTCTTT	CASRNPNTEAFF
TRBJ1-2	TRBV5-1	-	-	TGCGCCAGCAGCACGACAGGCTTGACAGAACCCCGGGGCTACACCTTC	CASSTTGLTEPRGYTF
TRBJ2-7	TRBV6-2/TRBV6-3	-	-	TGTGCCAGCAGTTACTTCGCAGGCTCCTACGAGCAGTACTTC	CASSYFAGSYEQYF
TRBJ2-1	TRBV6-2/TRBV6-3	-	-	TGTGCCAGCAGTAGGCTAGTTAGGGACAATGAGCAGTTCTTC	CASSRLVRDNEQFF
TRBJ2-2	TRBV7-2	once	TRBD2	TGTGCCAGCAGCTTAGAAGGACTAGCGACCACCGGGGAGCTGTTTTTT	CASSLEGLATTGELFF
TRBJ2-3	TRBV27	-	TRBD1	TGTGCCAGCACCGGGGACAGAAGCACAGATACGCAGTATTTT	CASTGDRSTDTQYF
TRBJ2-3	TRBV2	-	TRBD1	TGTGCCAGCAGTGGGGACAGGACCACGGGTGCAGATACGCAGTATTTT	CASSGDRTTGADTQYF
TRBJ1-4	TRBV6-2/TRBV6-3	-	-	TGTGCCAGCAGTTACCTCACGGCTGAAAAACTGTTTTTT	CASSYLTAEKLFF
TRBJ1-2	TRBV28	once	-	TGTGCCAGCAGTTTAAGGCAGCTATTCTATGGCTACACCTTC	CASSLRQLFYGYTF
TRBJ1-2	TRBV5-1	-	-	TGCGCCAGCAGCTTGGCGGTAGGGCAGATTAACTATGGCTACACCTTC	CASSLAVGQINYGYTF
TRBJ2-5	TRBV2	-	-	TGTGCCAGCAGTCCGACACCAGAGACCCAGTACTTC	CASSPTPETQYF
TRBJ1-1	TRBV7-2	once	-	TGTGCCAGCAGCTCGGAAACCTGGGGGACTGAAGCTTTCTTT	CASSSETWGTEAFF
TRBJ2-1	TRBV7-3	-	-	TGTGCCAGCAGCTTAAACCCCTACAATGAGCAGTTCTTC	CASSLNPYNEQFF
TRBJ2-1	TRBV9	-	-	TGTGCCAGCAGCCCCGGAGGGGCGGGAAGCTACAATGAGCAGTTCTTC	CASSPGGAGSYNEQFF